The T cell receptor (beta chain) described here comes from a study of T-cell reconstitution after alpha-beta-depleted transplantation in children. The CDR3 runs 16 residues. The germline V gene has CDR1 LGHNA and CDR2 YNFKEQ. V trimming: 1 base; J trimming: 5 bases; junction bases outside the gene matches: 4. Library preparation (for TCRbeta) was performed with unique molecular identifiers. TCRdb used MiXCR to reprocess the PCR reads, holding one entry per CDR3 protein. The data show around 500,000 distinct CDR3 sequences, under 15% seen once. This material consisted of PBMCs from the stem cell graft donor, taken from the stem cell graft. The source of this sequence is a human donor who donated a stem cell graft to a child with combined immunodeficiency. The chain couples TRBV4-2 to TRBJ2-5; 13 nucleotides align to TRBD2. In nucleotides, the CDR3 is TGTGCCAGCAGCCAAGTACTAGCGGGGGGGCGTGAGACCCAGTACTTC. Translating gives CASSQVLAGGRETQYF.